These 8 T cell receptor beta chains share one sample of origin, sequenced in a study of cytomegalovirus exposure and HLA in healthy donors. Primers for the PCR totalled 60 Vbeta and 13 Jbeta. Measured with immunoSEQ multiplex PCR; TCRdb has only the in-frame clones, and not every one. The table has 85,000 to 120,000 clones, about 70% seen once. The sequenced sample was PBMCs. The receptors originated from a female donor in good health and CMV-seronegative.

The CDR3 nucleotides are TGTGCCAGCAGCCAAGATCCCCCCGGGGCGGGGGCCCCCTACGAGCAGTACTTC. Translating it yields CASSQDPPGAGAPYEQYF. The chain recombines TRBV4-2 with TRBJ2-7; the D gene is possibly TRBD2 (7 bases). CDR3 length: 18 residues. Per the germline V gene, CDR1 is LGHNA and CDR2 is YNFKEQ. Trimming stripped 0 bases from V and 2 bases from J, with 20 bases between.

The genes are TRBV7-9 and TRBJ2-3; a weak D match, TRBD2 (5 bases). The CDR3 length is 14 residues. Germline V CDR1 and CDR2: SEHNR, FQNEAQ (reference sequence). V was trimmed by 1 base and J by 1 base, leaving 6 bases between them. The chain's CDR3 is CASSLVARTDTQYF. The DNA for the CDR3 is TGTGCCAGCAGCTTAGTAGCGCGCACAGATACGCAGTATTTT.

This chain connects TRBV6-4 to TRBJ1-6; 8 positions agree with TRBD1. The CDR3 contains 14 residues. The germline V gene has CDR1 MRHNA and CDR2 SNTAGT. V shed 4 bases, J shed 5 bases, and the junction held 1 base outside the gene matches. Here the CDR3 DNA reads TGTGCCAGCAGTGCGACAGGGGATAATTCACCCCTCCACTTT. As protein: CASSATGDNSPLHF.

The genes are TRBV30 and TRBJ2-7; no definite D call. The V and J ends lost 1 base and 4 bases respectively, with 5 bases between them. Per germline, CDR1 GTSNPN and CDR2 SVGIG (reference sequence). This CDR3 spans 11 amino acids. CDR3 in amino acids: CAWSASYEQYF. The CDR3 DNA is TGTGCCTGGAGTGCGTCGTACGAGCAGTACTTC. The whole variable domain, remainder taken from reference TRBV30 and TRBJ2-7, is SQTIHQWPATLVQPVGSPLSLECTVEGTSNPNLYWYRQAAGRGLQLLFYSVGIGQISSEVPQNLSASRPQDRQFILSSKKLLLSDSGFYLCAWSASYEQYFGPGTRLTVT.

The chain's CDR3 is CASSLEGAADTQYF. CDR3 nucleotide sequence: TGTGCCAGCAGTTTAGAGGGGGCGGCAGATACGCAGTATTTT. The rearrangement uses TRBV27 and TRBJ2-3; 7 bases agree with TRBD1. V was clipped by 2 bases and J by 4 bases; unmatched bases: 3. This CDR3 is built from 14 residues. Germline V CDR1 and CDR2: MNHEY, SMNVEV (reference sequence).

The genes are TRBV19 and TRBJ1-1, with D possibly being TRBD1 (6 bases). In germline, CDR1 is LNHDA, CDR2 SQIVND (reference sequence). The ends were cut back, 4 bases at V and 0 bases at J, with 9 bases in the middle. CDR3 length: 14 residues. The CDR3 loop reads CASSKGGLNTEAFF. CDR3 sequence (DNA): TGTGCCAGTAGTAAGGGGGGGTTGAACACTGAAGCTTTCTTT.

CDR3 DNA sequence: TGTGCCAGCAGCCGACGACACCTGAACACTGAAGCTTTCTTT. Protein sequence: CASSRRHLNTEAFF. V gene TRBV27 combines with J gene TRBJ1-1, with D unresolved. The CDR3 is 14 amino acids. The V gene's germline CDR1 is MNHEY and CDR2 SMNVEV (reference sequence). V was pared by 6 bases and J by 0 bases, with 11 bases between.

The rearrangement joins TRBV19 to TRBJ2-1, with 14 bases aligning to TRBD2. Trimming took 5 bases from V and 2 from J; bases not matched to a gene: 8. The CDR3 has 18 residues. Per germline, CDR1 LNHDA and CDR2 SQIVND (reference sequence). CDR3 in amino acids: CASSPGLAGVRTYNEQFF. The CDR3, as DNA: TGTGCCAGTAGTCCGGGACTAGCGGGAGTAAGGACCTACAATGAGCAGTTCTTC.